The rows below give T cell receptor beta chains drawn from one sample of a study of T cells in Graves' hyperthyroidism and ophthalmopathy. In TCRdb, the multiplex PCR reads were re-called with MiXCR into one record per CDR3 protein. The profile shows around 400,000 distinct CDR3 sequences, 15% of them singletons. Sequenced sample: blood. The receptor source for this set is a woman aged 60-75 years with Graves' ophthalmopathy. Each CDR3 is given with its conserved first and last residue. D genes are given only for firm matches. Clone size appears in some rows only: once, few, many, or a class for an expanded clone.

D,size,J,V,CDR3,DNA
.,.,TRBJ2-1,TRBV19,CASSTPPAKSNEQFF,TGTGCCAGTAGTACCCCACCAGCAAAGTCCAATGAGCAGTTCTTC
TRBD1,.,TRBJ2-2,TRBV5-4,CASSLPPGQGAFGELFF,TGTGCCAGCAGCTTGCCCCCGGGACAGGGGGCGTTCGGGGAGCTGTTTTTT
.,.,TRBJ1-1,TRBV12-3/TRBV12-4,CASSLGDLGTEAFF,TGTGCCAGCAGTTTAGGGGATCTGGGGACTGAAGCTTTCTTT
.,many,TRBJ2-7,TRBV20-1,CSASGLTNEQYF,TGCAGTGCTAGCGGACTAACGAACGAGCAGTACTTC
.,few,TRBJ2-5,TRBV5-8,CASSFDGQETQYF,TGTGCCAGCAGCTTTGACGGACAAGAGACCCAGTACTTC
.,many,TRBJ2-3,TRBV24-1,CATSGPGRNTDTQYF,TGTGCCACCAGTGGACCGGGACGGAACACAGATACGCAGTATTTT
.,many,TRBJ2-4,TRBV28,CASSFGAKNIQYF,TGTGCCAGCAGTTTTGGAGCCAAAAACATTCAGTACTTC
.,few,TRBJ2-1,TRBV29-1,CSVPRTRGGTIFKDGEQFF,TGCAGCGTTCCAAGGACCCGCGGGGGCACAATTTTTAAGGATGGTGAGCAGTTCTTC
TRBD1,many,TRBJ1-2,TRBV28,CASSLGQGGGFNYGYTF,TGTGCCAGCAGCCTGGGACAGGGTGGGGGATTTAACTATGGCTACACCTTC
.,many,TRBJ2-1,TRBV20-1,CSATLGNEQFF,TGCAGTGCTACCTTAGGAAATGAGCAGTTCTTC
.,many,TRBJ2-1,TRBV28,CASSSLLGGTRNEQFF,TGTGCCAGCAGTTCATTACTTGGGGGGACACGGAATGAGCAGTTCTTC
.,.,TRBJ2-3,TRBV5-4,CASSPDPKSTDTQYF,TGTGCCAGCAGCCCCGACCCCAAGAGCACAGATACGCAGTATTTT
.,many,TRBJ2-7,TRBV3-1,CASSQDLGYGRSYEQYF,TGTGCCAGCAGCCAAGATCTAGGGTACGGGAGATCCTACGAGCAGTACTTC
.,.,TRBJ2-3,TRBV20-1,CSAGMGATDTQYF,TGCAGTGCTGGCATGGGGGCCACAGATACGCAGTATTTT
.,many,TRBJ1-6,TRBV18,CASSDSDSPLHF,TGTGCCAGCTCAGATTCTGATTCACCCCTCCACTTT